Each of the 13 T cell receptor beta chains below was sequenced from the same sample in a study of CD8 T cells in ankylosing spondylitis. TCRdb re-analysed the 5' RACE reads in MiXCR, keeping a single row per CDR3 protein. Of 6,500 or so distinct CDR3 sequences in the sample, around 2.8% were seen once. The source material was blood, either unsorted or a sorted T cell fraction (not recorded which). These receptor sequences come from a female donor with ankylosing spondylitis or in good health (not recorded which).

In its sample, this clonotype was seen many times. The chain combines TRBV9 with TRBJ2-3, with 14 bases identical to TRBD2. The germline CDR1 and CDR2 sequences are SGDLS and YYNGEE. The trim removed 0 bases at V and 3 bases at J, leaving 6 bases unmatched. The CDR3 has 18 amino acids. The CDR3 here is CASSVGGLAGVRTDTQYF. In nucleotides, the CDR3 is TGTGCCAGCAGCGTAGGGGGACTAGCGGGAGTACGAACAGATACGCAGTATTTT. Looking up the rest from reference TRBV9 and TRBJ2-3 gives the full variable domain: DSGVTQTPKHLITATGQRVTLRCSPRSGDLSVYWYQQSLDQGLQFLIQYYNGEERAKGNILERFSAQQFPDLHSELNLSSLELGDSALYFCASSVGGLAGVRTDTQYFGPGTRLTVL.

This clonotype was seen at least ten times. This chain connects TRBV9 to TRBJ2-7; 7 positions match TRBD2. This CDR3 is built from 14 residues. Trimming cost V 3 bases and J 3 bases; bases outside gene matches: 6. Germline CDR1 SGDLS, CDR2 YYNGEE. This chain's CDR3 is CASSATSGGYEQYF. CDR3 DNA: TGTGCCAGCAGCGCGACATCGGGGGGCTACGAGCAGTACTTC.

This clonotype was detected many times. V gene TRBV9 combines with J gene TRBJ2-3, with 7 bases fitting TRBD1. CDR3 length equals 16 residues. Germline trimming cut 4 bases from V and 6 bases from J; bases unmatched to any gene: 14. Looked up from germline, CDR1 is SGDLS and CDR2 is YYNGEE. The CDR3 DNA reads as TGTGCCAGCAGCCCCTATGGGACAGCCGGATCGGATACGCAGTATTTT. This codes for CASSPYGTAGSDTQYF.

This clonotype counts as medium-sized. The chain carries TRBV21-1 and TRBJ2-1; TRBD1, the D gene given by the table, was not confirmed from the DNA. TRBV21-1 counts as a pseudogene. This CDR3 comprises 20 residues. The CDR3, as DNA: TGTGCCAGCAGCAAATCAGGGGAACAGGGGGCGCCGAGCTCCTACAATGAGCAGTTCTTC. Its translation: CASSKSGEQGAPSSYNEQFF.

With respect to this clonotype: A junction boundary mismatches the germline segment, possibly from a read error. The rearrangement links TRBV9 to TRBJ2-5; TRBD1 aligns across 7 bases. The CDR3 runs 14 residues. Germline V gives CDR1 SGDLS, CDR2 YYNGEE. The CDR3 coding sequence is TGTGCCAACAGCGTAGGGGGCTTCGAGGAGACCCAGTACTTC. Translated: CANSVGGFEETQYF.

This clonotype qualifies as medium-sized. V gene TRBV9 combines with J gene TRBJ2-7, with unresolved D. The CDR3 has 15 amino acids. V lost 3 bases and J 0 bases, leaving 13 bases between the germline ends. Germline lookup yields CDR1 SGDLS and CDR2 YYNGEE. CDR3 in DNA: TGTGCCAGCAGCGATCGTCCGGGCTACTCCTACGAGCAGTACTTC. Protein sequence: CASSDRPGYSYEQYF. The whole variable domain, filled in from reference TRBV9 and TRBJ2-7, reads DSGVTQTPKHLITATGQRVTLRCSPRSGDLSVYWYQQSLDQGLQFLIQYYNGEERAKGNILERFSAQQFPDLHSELNLSSLELGDSALYFCASSDRPGYSYEQYFGPGTRLTVT.

The table lists this clonotype with many counts. The V and J genes are TRBV9 and TRBJ2-3; a weak D match, TRBD2 (5 bases). Trimming shortened V by 7 bases and J by 5 bases, and 11 bases separated the two germline ends. The CDR3 runs to 12 residues. The V gene's germline CDR1 is SGDLS and CDR2 YYNGEE. In nucleotides, the CDR3 is TGTGCCAGCGGGAGCTATAAAGATACGCAGTATTTT. As protein: CASGSYKDTQYF. Based on the CDR3 plus reference TRBV9 and TRBJ2-3, the full variable domain is DSGVTQTPKHLITATGQRVTLRCSPRSGDLSVYWYQQSLDQGLQFLIQYYNGEERAKGNILERFSAQQFPDLHSELNLSSLELGDSALYFCASGSYKDTQYFGPGTRLTVL.

This clonotype was counted many times. The chain carries TRBV9 and TRBJ1-2; TRBD1 matches 8 bases. Trimming cost V 4 bases and J 6 bases; bases outside gene matches: 11. The CDR3 has 15 residues. The germline V gene has CDR1 SGDLS and CDR2 YYNGEE. The CDR3 spells CASSPTGALRNGYTF. For the CDR3, the DNA is TGTGCCAGCAGCCCGACAGGGGCCCTGAGAAATGGCTACACCTTC.

The genes are TRBV9 and TRBJ2-2; D remains ambiguous. This CDR3 is 14 amino acids long. The germline V gene has CDR1 SGDLS and CDR2 YYNGEE. Trimming left V 0 bases short and J 4 bases short, with 7 bases between. The CDR3 DNA sequence: TGTGCCAGCAGCGTAGTAGGTTCCACCGGGGAGCTGTTTTTT. This gives the protein CASSVVGSTGELFF.

This clonotype showed up many times. The V and J genes are TRBV9 and TRBJ2-6; the D gene is possibly TRBD2 (5 bases). This CDR3 is 16 amino acids long. Germline V lookup: CDR1 SGDLS, CDR2 YYNGEE. The V end was cut by 0 bases, the J end by 2 bases, with 9 bases between. The CDR3 sequence is CASSVGWGAGANVLTF. The CDR3 DNA follows: TGTGCCAGCAGCGTAGGCTGGGGAGCTGGGGCCAACGTCCTGACTTTC.

This clonotype appeared many times. CDR3 amino acids: CASSGGVDTYEQYF. The CDR3 coding sequence is TGTGCCAGCAGTGGAGGGGTGGACACCTACGAGCAGTACTTC. The rearrangement joins TRBV9 to TRBJ2-7, with a weak D call TRBD2 (6 bases). V was trimmed by 5 bases and J by 2 bases, leaving 14 bases between them. Germline-derived CDR1 and CDR2 are SGDLS and YYNGEE. CDR3 size: 14 residues.

In its sample, this clonotype ranks as medium-sized (0.01 to 0.1%). The CDR3 reads CASSESSWDAGELFF. Here the CDR3 DNA reads TGTGCCAGCAGCGAGTCTAGCTGGGACGCCGGGGAGCTGTTTTTT. This chain uses TRBV9 with TRBJ2-2; either TRBD1 or TRBD2 may supply D (5 bases each). This CDR3 has 15 amino acids. CDR1 and CDR2 (germline): SGDLS, YYNGEE. V lost 3 bases and J 6 bases, leaving 15 bases between the germline ends.

This clonotype was seen at least ten times. The chain has TRBV9 and TRBJ2-3, with D perhaps TRBD1 (5 bases). The germline CDR1 and CDR2 sequences are SGDLS and YYNGEE. V dropped 3 bases and J dropped 2 bases, with 13 bases sitting between them. The CDR3 has 15 amino acids. The CDR3 protein is CASSAEDMFTDTQYF. In nucleotides, the CDR3 is TGTGCCAGCAGCGCCGAGGACATGTTCACAGATACGCAGTATTTT.